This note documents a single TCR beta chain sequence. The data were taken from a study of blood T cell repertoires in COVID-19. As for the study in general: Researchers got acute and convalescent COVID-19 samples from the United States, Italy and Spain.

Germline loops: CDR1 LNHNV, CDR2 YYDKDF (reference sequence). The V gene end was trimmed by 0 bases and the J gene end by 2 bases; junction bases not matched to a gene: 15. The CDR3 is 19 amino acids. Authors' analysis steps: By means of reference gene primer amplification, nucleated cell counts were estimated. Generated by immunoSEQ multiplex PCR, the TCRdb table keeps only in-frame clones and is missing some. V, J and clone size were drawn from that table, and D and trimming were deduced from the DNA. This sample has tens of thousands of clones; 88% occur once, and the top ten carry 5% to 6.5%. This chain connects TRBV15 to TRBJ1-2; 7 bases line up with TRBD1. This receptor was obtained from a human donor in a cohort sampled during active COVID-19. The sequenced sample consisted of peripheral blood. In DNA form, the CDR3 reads TGTGCCACCAGCAGAGACAAACCGGACAGGAGGGATCAGAACTATGGCTACACCTTC. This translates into CATSRDKPDRRDQNYGYTF.